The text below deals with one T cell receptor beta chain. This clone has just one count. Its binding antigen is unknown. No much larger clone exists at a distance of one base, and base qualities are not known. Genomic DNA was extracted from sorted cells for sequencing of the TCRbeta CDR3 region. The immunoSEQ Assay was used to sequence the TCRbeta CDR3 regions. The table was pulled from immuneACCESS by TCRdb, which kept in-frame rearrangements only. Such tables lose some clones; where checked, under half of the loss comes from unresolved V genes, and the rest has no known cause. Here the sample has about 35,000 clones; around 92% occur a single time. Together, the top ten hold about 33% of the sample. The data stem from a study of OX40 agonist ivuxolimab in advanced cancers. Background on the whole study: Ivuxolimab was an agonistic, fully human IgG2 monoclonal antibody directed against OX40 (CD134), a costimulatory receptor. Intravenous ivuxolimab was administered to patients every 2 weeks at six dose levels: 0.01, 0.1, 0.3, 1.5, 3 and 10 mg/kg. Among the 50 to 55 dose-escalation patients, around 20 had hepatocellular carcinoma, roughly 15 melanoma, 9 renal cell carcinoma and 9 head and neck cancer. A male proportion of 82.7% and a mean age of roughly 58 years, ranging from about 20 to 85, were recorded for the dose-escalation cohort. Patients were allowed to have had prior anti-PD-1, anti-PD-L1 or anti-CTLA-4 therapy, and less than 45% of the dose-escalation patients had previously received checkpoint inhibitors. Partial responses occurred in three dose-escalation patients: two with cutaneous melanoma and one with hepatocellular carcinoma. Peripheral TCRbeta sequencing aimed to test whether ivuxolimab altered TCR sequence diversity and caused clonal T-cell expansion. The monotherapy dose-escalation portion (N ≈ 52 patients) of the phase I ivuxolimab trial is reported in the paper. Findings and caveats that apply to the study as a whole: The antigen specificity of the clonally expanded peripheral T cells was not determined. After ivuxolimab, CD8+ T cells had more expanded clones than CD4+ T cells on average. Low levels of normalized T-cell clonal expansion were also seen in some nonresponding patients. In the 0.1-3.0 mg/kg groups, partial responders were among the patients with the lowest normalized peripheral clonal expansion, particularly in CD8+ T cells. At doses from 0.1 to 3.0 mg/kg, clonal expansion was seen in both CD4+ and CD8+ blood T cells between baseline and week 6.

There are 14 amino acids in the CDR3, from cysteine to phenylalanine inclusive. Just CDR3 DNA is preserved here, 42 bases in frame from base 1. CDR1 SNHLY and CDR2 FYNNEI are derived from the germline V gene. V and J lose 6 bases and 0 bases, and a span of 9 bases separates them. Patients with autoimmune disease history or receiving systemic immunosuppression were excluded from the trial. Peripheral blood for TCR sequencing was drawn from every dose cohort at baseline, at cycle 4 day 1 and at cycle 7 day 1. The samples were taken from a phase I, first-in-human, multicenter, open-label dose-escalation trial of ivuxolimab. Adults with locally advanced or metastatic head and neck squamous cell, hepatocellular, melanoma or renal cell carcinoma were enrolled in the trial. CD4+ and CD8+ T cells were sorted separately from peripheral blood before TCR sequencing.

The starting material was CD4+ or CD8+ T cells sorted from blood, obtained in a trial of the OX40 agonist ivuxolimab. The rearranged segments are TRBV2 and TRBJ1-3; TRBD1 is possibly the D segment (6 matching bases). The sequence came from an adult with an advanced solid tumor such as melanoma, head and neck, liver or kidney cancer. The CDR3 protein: CASSEDSSGNTIYF. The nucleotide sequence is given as TGTGCCAGCAGCGAGGACAGCTCTGGAAACACCATATATTTT.